This T cell receptor (beta chain) was retrieved from a study of blood T cell repertoires in COVID-19 (dated by TCRdb to the early 2020s). Regarding the study in general: Samples from collaborators originated in the United States, Italy and Spain and spanned both the acute and convalescent phases of COVID-19. The prospective study material was composed of cDNA or gDNA derived from T cells, B-cell-depleted T cells, or PBMCs. The dataset comprised deeply sampled blood TCRbeta repertoires from subjects exposed to, actively infected with, or recovered from COVID-19. A freely available public database, intended as a resource for researchers studying the immune response to SARS-CoV-2, is where the repertoires were released. The samples were drawn from the first 160 participants of the ongoing ImmuneRACE study and from 950 to 1,500 subjects provided by 6 global collaborators. A de-identified subject ID, COVID-19 status, age in years and sex were almost always included in the sample metadata. Where HLA class I and class II types were available, the types were taken from metadata supplied by the sample provider, not from assay-based typing. Results the study describes overall, beyond this receptor: Clinical and demographic metadata were provided uncurated, with the amount varying by source and participant.

One collaborating source in Seattle enrolled patients while the patients were actively infected and followed the patients over time throughout the course of disease. Collaborating institutions collected whole blood in K2EDTA tubes following their own protocols. For TCRbeta analysis, collaborators shipped samples in one of three forms: frozen whole blood, isolated PBMCs, or DNA extracted from either of those sample types. V has 2 bases trimmed and J has 3 bases trimmed; junction bases matching no gene number 4. The CDR3 holds 16 amino acids from the cysteine to the phenylalanine. Only the CDR3 DNA is retained, 48 bases long and in frame from the first base. From a lookup of the germline V gene, CDR1 and CDR2 are SGDLS and YYNGEE. TCRbeta CDR3 regions were amplified from genomic DNA by means of the immunoSEQ Assay, a bias-controlled multiplex PCR. Per the authors' processing: Within the assay, amplification of reference gene primers was used to estimate how many nucleated cells each sample contained. To quantify the absolute abundance of each unique TCRbeta CDR3 rearrangement, sequence reads were collapsed and filtered. For each sample, productive Simpson clonality was calculated as the square root of Simpson's diversity index over productive rearrangements. Sourced from immuneACCESS, this table was stored by TCRdb with only in-frame sequences that have V and J called. A share of the clones is absent; for the studies checked, an unresolved V gene accounts for under half, and the remainder has no known explanation. That table furnishes V, J and clone size, whereas the DNA furnished D and trimming. The sample includes some 64,000 clones, with approximately 78% observed a single time. The ten largest clonotypes hold 13% to 15% of the sample.

In regard to this clone: There is no known antigen for this receptor. No clone much larger than this one lies a single base away; base qualities are absent.

Sequences were obtained from peripheral blood. The TCR originated in a man aged 60 to 75 with COVID-19, enrolled during active disease. This chain joins TRBV9 to TRBJ2-6, and TRBD1 aligns with 8 junction nucleotides. The sequenced DNA is TGTGCCAGCAGCGTCTCAGGGGGCGGTGGGGCCAACGTCCTGACTTTC. Translation gives CASSVSGGGGANVLTF.